Listed below are T cell receptor beta chains from one sample, sequenced in a study of metastatic and nonmetastatic thyroid tumors. Using MiXCR, TCRdb re-called clones from the PCR reads. The table lists 30,000 to 40,000 clones, approximately 19% of them singletons. The sequenced sample consisted of blood. These receptors all come from a female donor with papillary thyroid cancer or a benign thyroid nodule (not recorded which). Some clones in this sample may be carry-over from other donors' samples. The CDR3 runs from the conserved cysteine through the conserved F or W. A D gene is named only where the DNA matches it firmly. Clone size is not always given. Where it is, it says once, few, many or a class for expanded clones.

length,V,D,J,size,DNA,CDR3
13,TRBV7-3,.,TRBJ2-2,medium-sized,TGTGCCAGCAGCCCGATACCCTCCGGGGAGCTGTTTTTT,CASSPIPSGELFF
16,TRBV19,TRBD1,TRBJ1-5,many,TGTGCCAGTAGTCCTAGGGGGCCGAATAGCAATCAGCCCCAGCATTTT,CASSPRGPNSNQPQHF
14,TRBV5-1,.,TRBJ2-1,.,TGCGCCAGCAGCTTGGAAGGGGGGAGTAATGAGCAGTTCTTC,CASSLEGGSNEQFF
18,TRBV6-4,.,TRBJ2-3,many,TGTGCACAACCCAGGGGGGCCTTCAAGCCTCCCGCCCCAGATACGCAGTATTTT,CAQPRGAFKPPAPDTQYF
15,TRBV11-2,TRBD1,TRBJ2-3,many,TGTGCCAGCAGCTTAGGTCAGGGGGCGACAGATACGCAGTATTTT,CASSLGQGATDTQYF
15,TRBV2,TRBD2,TRBJ2-7,few,TGTGCCAGCAGTGAGAGACTAGCGGGTTCCTACGAGCAGTACTTC,CASSERLAGSYEQYF
15,TRBV20-1,TRBD1,TRBJ1-6,.,TGCAGTGCTAGAGACGCGCGGGACAGTAATTCACCCCTCCACTTT,CSARDARDSNSPLHF
17,TRBV11-2,.,TRBJ2-3,.,TGTGCCAGCAGCTTCCCCCCGTGCGGGGTGGCGGAAGATACGCAGTATTTT,CASSFPPCGVAEDTQYF
13,TRBV6-2/TRBV6-3,TRBD1,TRBJ1-1,many,TGTGCCAGCAGTACCGCAGGGGGCACTGAAGCTTTCTTT,CASSTAGGTEAFF
14,TRBV12-3/TRBV12-4,TRBD2,TRBJ2-1,few,TGTGCCAGCCAGACTAGCGGGGGTGCGGATGAGCAGTTCTTC,CASQTSGGADEQFF
15,TRBV6-1,.,TRBJ1-1,many,TGTGCCAGCAGCTCGATAGGGAGTCTGAACACTGAAGCTTTCTTT,CASSSIGSLNTEAFF
14,TRBV12-3/TRBV12-4,.,TRBJ1-1,many,TGTGCCAGCAGTTTCATAGGACAGAACACTGAAGCTTTCTTT,CASSFIGQNTEAFF
15,TRBV7-9,.,TRBJ2-5,many,TGTGCCAGCAGCTTAGCCCAGGCGGGGATGGAGACCCAGTACTTC,CASSLAQAGMETQYF
14,TRBV20-1,TRBD1,TRBJ1-5,many,TGCAGTGCTAGAACAGGGGGGAGCAATCAGCCCCAGCATTTT,CSARTGGSNQPQHF
14,TRBV7-2,TRBD1,TRBJ2-5,many,TGTGCCAGCGGTCAGGGGGCGCGGCAAGAGACCCAGTACTTC,CASGQGARQETQYF
15,TRBV6-2/TRBV6-3,.,TRBJ1-5,many,TGTGCCAGCAGAAAGACTGGAAACGGGAATCAGCCCCAGCATTTT,CASRKTGNGNQPQHF
13,TRBV29-1,TRBD1,TRBJ2-5,.,TGCAGCGTGGGGGACAGGTACCAAGAGACCCAGTACTTC,CSVGDRYQETQYF
15,TRBV6-2/TRBV6-3,TRBD2,TRBJ2-1,many,TGTGCCAGTAATAGAGCCGGGGGGTCCTACAATGAGCAGTTCTTC,CASNRAGGSYNEQFF
17,TRBV6-2/TRBV6-3,TRBD2,TRBJ2-3,medium-sized,TGTGCCAGCAGTCGACTAGCGGGGGGGCTGGGAGGAGATACGCAGTATTTT,CASSRLAGGLGGDTQYF
15,TRBV18,.,TRBJ2-3,many,TGTGCCAGCTCACCACCCAGGGATGACACAGATACGCAGTATTTT,CASSPPRDDTDTQYF
15,TRBV10-1,TRBD2,TRBJ2-1,many,TGCGCCAGCAGTGAGTTTCGGGACTACGGCAATGAGCAGTTCTTC,CASSEFRDYGNEQFF
17,TRBV4-3,.,TRBJ1-2,many,TGCGCCAGCAGCCCCCAGGAGGGCCCGGGAGCTAACTATGGCTACACCTTC,CASSPQEGPGANYGYTF
15,TRBV5-1,.,TRBJ2-2,.,TGCGCCAGCAGCCTGCTCCTCAGGGGTTCCGGGGAGCTGTTTTTT,CASSLLLRGSGELFF
16,TRBV6-1,TRBD1,TRBJ2-2,.,TGTGCCAGCGGTAGGACAGGGCCCGCGAACACCGGGGAGCTGTTTTTT,CASGRTGPANTGELFF
11,TRBV25-1,.,TRBJ1-6,many,TGTGCCAGCAGTGTACGTATCCCCCACCACTTT,CASSVRIPHHF
11,TRBV11-2,.,TRBJ2-7,medium-sized,TGTGCCAGCAGCCGATTCTACGAGCAGTACTTC,CASSRFYEQYF
14,TRBV6-1,TRBD1,TRBJ2-1,medium-sized,TGTGCCAGCAGCCGGACAGGGGGCTACAATGAGCAGTTCTTC,CASSRTGGYNEQFF
14,TRBV10-3,.,TRBJ1-6,many,TGTGCCATCAAAGAAGGGACTCTCAATTCACCCCTCCACTTT,CAIKEGTLNSPLHF
18,TRBV20-1,TRBD2,TRBJ2-3,once,TGCAGTGCGTTTGGTGGACTAGCGGGAAGAGAGGGCACAGATACGCAGTATTTT,CSAFGGLAGREGTDTQYF
14,TRBV20-1,.,TRBJ1-4,many,TGCAGTGCTAGAGTTGCAGGGGATGATGAAAAACTGTTTTTT,CSARVAGDDEKLFF
15,TRBV6-5,TRBD1,TRBJ2-1,.,TGTGCCAGCAGTTACGATGACAGGGCGGCCAACGAGCAGTTCTTC,CASSYDDRAANEQFF
14,TRBV19,TRBD2,TRBJ2-1,medium-sized,TGTGCCAGTAAAAGCGGGGGGACCTACAATGAGCAGTTCTTC,CASKSGGTYNEQFF
15,TRBV6-5,TRBD1,TRBJ2-7,few,TGTGCCAGCAGTTACTCCGGACAGGGACCCTACGAGCAGTACTTC,CASSYSGQGPYEQYF
17,TRBV20-1,.,TRBJ1-6,many,TGCAGTGCTAGAGATCACTGGGCGGAGGTTTTTAATTCACCCCTCCACTTT,CSARDHWAEVFNSPLHF
16,TRBV11-2,TRBD2,TRBJ2-7,.,TGTGCCAGCAGCTCAGGGACTAGACCCCAAGTCGACGAGCAGTACTTC,CASSSGTRPQVDEQYF
16,TRBV25-1,.,TRBJ1-2,.,TGTGCCAGCAGTGGGGTCAGGCCATTCGGGGGTGTCGGCTACACCTTC,CASSGVRPFGGVGYTF
13,TRBV6-1,.,TRBJ1-5,many,TGTGCCAGCAGTACCTACAGAGAGGGGCCCCAGCATTTT,CASSTYREGPQHF
15,TRBV28,TRBD2,TRBJ2-7,few,TGTGCCAGCAGACTTCCTAGCGGGAGGGCCAACGAGCAGTACTTC,CASRLPSGRANEQYF
22,TRBV20-1,TRBD2,TRBJ2-1,few,TGCAGTGCTAGAGATTCCGCTCAGGTAGAACTAGCGGGGGGCCGCCCCTACAATGAGCAGTTCTTC,CSARDSAQVELAGGRPYNEQFF
14,TRBV6-1,TRBD1,TRBJ2-1,.,TGTGCCAGCAGAGGACAGGGGGCGCTCAATGAGCAGTTCTTC,CASRGQGALNEQFF
16,TRBV2,TRBD1,TRBJ1-2,many,TGTGCCAGCAGTGTTCACGGGGGACAGGGGGGGAAAGGCTACACCTTC,CASSVHGGQGGKGYTF
14,TRBV15,.,TRBJ2-7,many,TGTGCCACCAGCAGAGACGTGGGGGTAGATGGGCAGTACTTC,CATSRDVGVDGQYF
14,TRBV25-1,.,TRBJ1-1,many,TGTGCCAGCAGTCGAGCCCCAGAAAACACTGAAGCTTTCTTT,CASSRAPENTEAFF
16,TRBV20-1,.,TRBJ1-6,many,TGCAGTGCTAGAGTAGAAGGACGGAACTATAATTCACCCCTCCACTTT,CSARVEGRNYNSPLHF
17,TRBV3-1,TRBD2,TRBJ2-4,.,TGTGCCAGCAGCCAGACTTTAGCGGGAGCGGCCAAAAACATTCAGTACTTC,CASSQTLAGAAKNIQYF
15,TRBV5-1,TRBD2,TRBJ2-1,few,TGCGCCAGCAGACCGGGGGGGAGAGAATACAATGAGCAGTTCTTC,CASRPGGREYNEQFF
15,TRBV11-2,.,TRBJ2-2,.,TGTGCCAGCAGCTCCTCCAGGGGGAACACCGGGGAGCTGTTTTTT,CASSSSRGNTGELFF
14,TRBV5-8,TRBD2,TRBJ2-7,many,TGTGCCAGCAGTGAGCGGGGCAGTTACTACGAGCAGTACTTC,CASSERGSYYEQYF
14,TRBV2,TRBD1,TRBJ1-3,few,TGTGCCAGCAGGTACAGGGGGCGCGAAAACACCATATATTTT,CASRYRGRENTIYF